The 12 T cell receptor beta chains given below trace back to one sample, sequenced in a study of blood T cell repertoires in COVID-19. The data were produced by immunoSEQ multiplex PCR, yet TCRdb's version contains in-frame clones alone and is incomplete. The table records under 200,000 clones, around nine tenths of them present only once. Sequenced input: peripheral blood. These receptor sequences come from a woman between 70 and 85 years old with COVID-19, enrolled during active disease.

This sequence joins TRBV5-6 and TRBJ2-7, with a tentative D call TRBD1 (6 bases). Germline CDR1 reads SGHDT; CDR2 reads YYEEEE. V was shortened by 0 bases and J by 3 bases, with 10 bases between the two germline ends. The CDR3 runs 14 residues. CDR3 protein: CASSLAYRDYEQYF. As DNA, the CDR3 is TGTGCCAGCAGCTTGGCTTACAGGGACTACGAGCAGTACTTC.

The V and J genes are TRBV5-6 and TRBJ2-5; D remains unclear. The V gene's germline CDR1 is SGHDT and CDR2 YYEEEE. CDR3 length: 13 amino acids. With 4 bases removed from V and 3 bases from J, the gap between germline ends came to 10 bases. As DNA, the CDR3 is TGTGCCAGCAGCCCGGGTTTTGAAGAGACCCAGTACTTC. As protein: CASSPGFEETQYF.

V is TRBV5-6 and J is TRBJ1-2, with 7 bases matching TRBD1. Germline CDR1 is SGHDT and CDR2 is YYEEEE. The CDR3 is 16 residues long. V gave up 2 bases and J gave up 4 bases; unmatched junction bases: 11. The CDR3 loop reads CASSFTGTARSYGYTF. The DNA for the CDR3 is TGTGCCAGCAGCTTCACCGGGACAGCGCGTTCCTATGGCTACACCTTC.

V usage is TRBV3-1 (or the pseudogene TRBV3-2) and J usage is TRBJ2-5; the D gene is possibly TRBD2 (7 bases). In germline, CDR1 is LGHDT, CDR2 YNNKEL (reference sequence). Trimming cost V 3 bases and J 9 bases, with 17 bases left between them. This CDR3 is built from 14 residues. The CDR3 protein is CASSHPGGQPAQYF. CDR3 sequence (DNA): TGTGCCAGCAGCCATCCGGGGGGCCAGCCGGCCCAGTACTTC.

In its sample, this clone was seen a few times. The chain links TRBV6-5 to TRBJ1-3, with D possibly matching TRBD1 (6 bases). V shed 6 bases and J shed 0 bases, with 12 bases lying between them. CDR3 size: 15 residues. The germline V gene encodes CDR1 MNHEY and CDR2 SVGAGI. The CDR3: CASRVTGSSGNTIYF. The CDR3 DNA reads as TGTGCCAGCAGAGTGACAGGCTCCTCTGGAAACACCATATATTTT.

CDR3 region: CASSLGTGGANTEAFF. The CDR3 nucleotides are TGCGCCAGCAGCTTAGGGACAGGAGGAGCGAACACTGAAGCTTTCTTT. The genes are TRBV5-1 and TRBJ1-1; 8 bases agree with TRBD1. After removal of 2 bases from V and 1 base from J, the junction contained 7 bases not matched to a gene. This CDR3 contains 16 residues. Germline CDR1 reads SGHRS; CDR2 reads YFSETQ.

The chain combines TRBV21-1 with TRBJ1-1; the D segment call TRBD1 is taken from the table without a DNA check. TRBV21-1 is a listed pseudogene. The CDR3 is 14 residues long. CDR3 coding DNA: TGTGCCAGCAGCAAATACAGGGGGTGGACTGAAGCTTTCTTT. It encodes CASSKYRGWTEAFF.

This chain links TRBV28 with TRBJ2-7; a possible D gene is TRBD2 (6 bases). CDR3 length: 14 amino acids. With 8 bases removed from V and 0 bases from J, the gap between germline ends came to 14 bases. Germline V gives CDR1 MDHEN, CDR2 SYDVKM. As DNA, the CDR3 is TGTGCCAGCTCCGGGACTCGGAGCTCCTACGAGCAGTACTTC. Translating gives CASSGTRSSYEQYF.

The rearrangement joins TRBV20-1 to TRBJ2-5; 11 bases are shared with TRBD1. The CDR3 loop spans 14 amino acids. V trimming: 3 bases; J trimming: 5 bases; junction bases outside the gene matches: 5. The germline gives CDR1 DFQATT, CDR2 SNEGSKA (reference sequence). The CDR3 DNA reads TGCAGTGCTAGTAGGACAGGGGGCATGGAGACCCAGTACTTC. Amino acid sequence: CSASRTGGMETQYF.

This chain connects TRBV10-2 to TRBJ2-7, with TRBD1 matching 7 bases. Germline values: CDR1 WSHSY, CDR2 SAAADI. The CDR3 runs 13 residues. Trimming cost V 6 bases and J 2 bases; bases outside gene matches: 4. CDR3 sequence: CASRGTATYEQYF. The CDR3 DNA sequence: TGCGCCAGCAGGGGGACAGCTACCTACGAGCAGTACTTC.

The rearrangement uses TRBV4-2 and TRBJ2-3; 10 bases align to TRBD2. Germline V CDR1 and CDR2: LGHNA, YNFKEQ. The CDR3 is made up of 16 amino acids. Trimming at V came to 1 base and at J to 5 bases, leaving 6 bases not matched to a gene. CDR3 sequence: CASSQGRGLAIDTQYF. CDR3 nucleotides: TGTGCCAGCAGCCAAGGTCGGGGACTAGCGATAGATACGCAGTATTTT.

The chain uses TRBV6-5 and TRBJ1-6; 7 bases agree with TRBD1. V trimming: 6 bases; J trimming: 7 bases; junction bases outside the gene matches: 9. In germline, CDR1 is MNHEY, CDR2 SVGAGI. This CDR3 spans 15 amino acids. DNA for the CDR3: TGTGCCAGCAGGCCCCGCGGGACAGCAAATTCACCCCTCCACTTT. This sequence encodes CASRPRGTANSPLHF.